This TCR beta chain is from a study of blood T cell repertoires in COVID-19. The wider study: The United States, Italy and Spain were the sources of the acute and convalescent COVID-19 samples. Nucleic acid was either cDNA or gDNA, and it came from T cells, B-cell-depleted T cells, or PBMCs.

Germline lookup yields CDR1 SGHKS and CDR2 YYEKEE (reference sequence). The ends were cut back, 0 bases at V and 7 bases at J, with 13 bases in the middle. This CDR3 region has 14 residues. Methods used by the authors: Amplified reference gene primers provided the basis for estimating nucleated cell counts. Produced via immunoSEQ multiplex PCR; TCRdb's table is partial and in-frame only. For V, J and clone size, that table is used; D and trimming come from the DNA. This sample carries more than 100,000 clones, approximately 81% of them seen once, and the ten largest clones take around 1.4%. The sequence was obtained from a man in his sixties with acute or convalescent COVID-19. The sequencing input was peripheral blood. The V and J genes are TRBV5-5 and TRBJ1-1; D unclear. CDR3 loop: CASSLEGSTNEAFF. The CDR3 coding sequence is TGTGCCAGCAGCTTGGAGGGCTCGACTAATGAAGCTTTCTTT.